The clone carrying this T cell receptor beta chain was found many times. Its target is not known. A universal primer site came from template switching; cDNA carried unique molecular identifiers. Via MiXCR, TCRdb re-called the 5' RACE reads, giving one row per CDR3 protein. The sample yields 500,000 to 650,000 distinct CDR3 sequences, 7.1% seen once. V lost 6 bases and J lost 8, with 10 bases in between. The CDR3 loop spans 12 amino acids. This entry comes from a study of identical twins. Findings of the study overall: The abundant beta clonotypes from cord blood had fewer insertions, and memory repertoires had none of this. Analyses of zero insertions could, in part, be confounded by invariant MAIT and iNKT cells. Cross-sectional statistical analysis, not tracking of the same donors, underpinned the conclusions.

These records were also assigned to another study, of yellow fever vaccine responses in identical twins.

The sequenced sample consisted of PBMCs. The chain is built from TRBV12-3 or TRBV12-4 and TRBJ1-4; D not resolved. The receptor was derived from a woman younger than 35 in good health. The CDR3 loop reads CASSENGEKLFF. In nucleotides, the CDR3 is TGTGCCAGCAGCGAGAACGGCGAAAAACTGTTTTTT.